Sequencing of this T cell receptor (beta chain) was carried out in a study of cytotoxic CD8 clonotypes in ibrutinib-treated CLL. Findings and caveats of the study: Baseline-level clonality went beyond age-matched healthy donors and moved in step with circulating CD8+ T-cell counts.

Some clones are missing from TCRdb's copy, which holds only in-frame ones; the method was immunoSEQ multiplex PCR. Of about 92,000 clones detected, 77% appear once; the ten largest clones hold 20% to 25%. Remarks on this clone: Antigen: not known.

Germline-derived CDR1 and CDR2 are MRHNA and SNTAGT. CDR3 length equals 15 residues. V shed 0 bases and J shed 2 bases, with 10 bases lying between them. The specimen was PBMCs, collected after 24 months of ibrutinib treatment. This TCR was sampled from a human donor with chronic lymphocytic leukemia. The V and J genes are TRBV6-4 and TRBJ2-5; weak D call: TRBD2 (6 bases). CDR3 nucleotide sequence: TGTGCCAGCAGTGACTCTCTGCGGGGTCAAGAGACCCAGTACTTC. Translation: CASSDSLRGQETQYF.